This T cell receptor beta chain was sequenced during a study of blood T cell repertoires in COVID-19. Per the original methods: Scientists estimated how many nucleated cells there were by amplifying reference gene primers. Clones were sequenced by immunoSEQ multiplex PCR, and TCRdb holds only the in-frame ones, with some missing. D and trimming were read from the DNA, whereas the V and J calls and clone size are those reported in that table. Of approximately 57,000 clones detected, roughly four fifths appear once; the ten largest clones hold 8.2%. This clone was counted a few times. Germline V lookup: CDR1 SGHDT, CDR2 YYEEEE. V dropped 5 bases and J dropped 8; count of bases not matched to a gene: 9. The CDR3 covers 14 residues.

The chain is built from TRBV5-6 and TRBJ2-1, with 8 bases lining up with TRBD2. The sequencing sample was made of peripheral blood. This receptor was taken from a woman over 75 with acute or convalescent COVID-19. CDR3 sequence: CASRRLAQVHEQFF. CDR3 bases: TGTGCCAGCAGACGACTAGCGCAAGTCCATGAGCAGTTCTTC.